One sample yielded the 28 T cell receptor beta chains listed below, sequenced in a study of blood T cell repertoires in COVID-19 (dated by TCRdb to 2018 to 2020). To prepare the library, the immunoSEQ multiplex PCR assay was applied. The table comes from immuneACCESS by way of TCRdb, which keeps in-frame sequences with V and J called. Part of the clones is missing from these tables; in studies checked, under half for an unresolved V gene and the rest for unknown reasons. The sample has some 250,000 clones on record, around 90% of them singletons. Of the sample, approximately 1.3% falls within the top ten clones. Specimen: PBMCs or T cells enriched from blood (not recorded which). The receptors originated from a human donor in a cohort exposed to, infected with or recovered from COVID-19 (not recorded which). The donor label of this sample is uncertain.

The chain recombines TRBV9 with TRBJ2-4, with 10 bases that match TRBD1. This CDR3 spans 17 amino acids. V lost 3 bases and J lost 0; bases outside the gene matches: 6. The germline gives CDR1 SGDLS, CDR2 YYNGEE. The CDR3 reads CASSEETGGLAKNIQYF. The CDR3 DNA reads TGTGCCAGCAGCGAGGAGACAGGGGGCCTAGCCAAAAACATTCAGTACTTC.

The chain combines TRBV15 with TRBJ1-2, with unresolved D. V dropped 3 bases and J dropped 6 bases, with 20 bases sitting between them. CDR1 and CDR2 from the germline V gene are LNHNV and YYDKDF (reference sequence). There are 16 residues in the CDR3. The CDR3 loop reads CATSSPNRVTGDGYTF. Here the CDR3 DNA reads TGTGCCACCAGCAGCCCTAACCGGGTTACGGGAGATGGCTACACCTTC.

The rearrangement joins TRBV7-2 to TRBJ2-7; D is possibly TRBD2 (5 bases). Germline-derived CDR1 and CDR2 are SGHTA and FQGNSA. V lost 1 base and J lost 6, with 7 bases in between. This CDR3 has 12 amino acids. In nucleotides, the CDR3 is TGTGCCAGCAGCTTAGTTGGGAGCGAGCAGTACTTC. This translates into CASSLVGSEQYF.

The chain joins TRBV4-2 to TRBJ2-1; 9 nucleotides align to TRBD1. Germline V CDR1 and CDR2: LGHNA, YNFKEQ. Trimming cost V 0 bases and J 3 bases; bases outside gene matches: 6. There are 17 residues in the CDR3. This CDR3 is CASSQEWGTGYYNEQFF. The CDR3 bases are TGTGCCAGCAGCCAAGAATGGGGGACAGGGTACTACAATGAGCAGTTCTTC.

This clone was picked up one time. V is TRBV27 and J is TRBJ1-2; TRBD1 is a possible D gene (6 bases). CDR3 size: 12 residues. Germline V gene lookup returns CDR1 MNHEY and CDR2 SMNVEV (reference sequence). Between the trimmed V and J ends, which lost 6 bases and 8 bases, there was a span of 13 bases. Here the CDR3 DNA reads TGTGCCAGCAGCCAACAGGGTTCCGGCTACACCTTC. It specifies CASSQQGSGYTF.

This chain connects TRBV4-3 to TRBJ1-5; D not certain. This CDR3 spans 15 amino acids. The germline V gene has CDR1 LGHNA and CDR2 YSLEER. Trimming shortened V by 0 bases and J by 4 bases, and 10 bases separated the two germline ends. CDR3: CASSQELFTNQPQHF. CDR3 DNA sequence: TGCGCCAGCAGCCAAGAATTGTTTACTAATCAGCCCCAGCATTTT.

The DNA of the CDR3 is TGTGCCAGCAGTGACCCAGGACAGCCCCACGAGCAGTACTTC. This gives the protein CASSDPGQPHEQYF. The chain links TRBV25-1 to TRBJ2-7; possible D gene TRBD1, 6 bases. CDR1 is MGHDK and CDR2 is SYGVNS in the germline V gene. The CDR3 extends over 14 amino acids. The V end lost 3 bases, the J end lost 5 bases, and 14 bases lay between the germline ends.

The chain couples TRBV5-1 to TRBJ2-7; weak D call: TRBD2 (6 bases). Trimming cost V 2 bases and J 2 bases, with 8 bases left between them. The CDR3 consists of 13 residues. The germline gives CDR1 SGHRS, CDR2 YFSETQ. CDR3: CASSFGGTYEQYF. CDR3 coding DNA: TGCGCCAGCAGCTTCGGGGGTACCTACGAGCAGTACTTC.

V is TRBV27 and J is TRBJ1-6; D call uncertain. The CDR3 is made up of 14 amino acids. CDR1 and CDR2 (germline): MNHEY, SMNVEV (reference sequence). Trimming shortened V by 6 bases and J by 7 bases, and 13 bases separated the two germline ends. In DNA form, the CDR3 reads TGTGCCAGCAGGGAGATGATATTCAATTCACCCCTCCACTTT. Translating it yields CASREMIFNSPLHF.

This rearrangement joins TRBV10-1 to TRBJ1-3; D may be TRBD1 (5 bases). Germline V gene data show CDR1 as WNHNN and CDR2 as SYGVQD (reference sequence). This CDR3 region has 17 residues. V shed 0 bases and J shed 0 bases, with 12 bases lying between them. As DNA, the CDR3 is TGCGCCAGCAGTGAGTCGGGGGGGGTATGCTCTGGAAACACCATATATTTT. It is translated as CASSESGGVCSGNTIYF.

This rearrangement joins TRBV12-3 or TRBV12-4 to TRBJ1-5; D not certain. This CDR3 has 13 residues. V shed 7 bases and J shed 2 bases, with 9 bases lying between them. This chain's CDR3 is CASTRAGNQPQHF. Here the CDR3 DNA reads TGTGCCAGCACGCGGGCTGGCAATCAGCCCCAGCATTTT.

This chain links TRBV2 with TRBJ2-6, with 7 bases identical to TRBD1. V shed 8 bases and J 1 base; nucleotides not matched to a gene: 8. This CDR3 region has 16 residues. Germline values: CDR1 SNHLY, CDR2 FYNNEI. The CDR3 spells CASGHRGWSGANVLTF. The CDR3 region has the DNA TGTGCCAGCGGACACAGGGGATGGTCTGGGGCCAACGTCCTGACTTTC.

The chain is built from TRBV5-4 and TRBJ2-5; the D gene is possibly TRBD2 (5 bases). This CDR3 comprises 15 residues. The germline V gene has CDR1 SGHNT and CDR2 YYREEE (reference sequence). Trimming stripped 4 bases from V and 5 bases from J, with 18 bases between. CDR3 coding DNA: TGTGCCAGCAGCCGAGGGTCCCAGGAGGTGGAGACCCAGTACTTC. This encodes CASSRGSQEVETQYF.

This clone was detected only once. CDR3 sequence: CASSLMMGGTYEQYF. DNA of the CDR3: TGTGCCAGCAGCTTAATGATGGGGGGGACCTACGAGCAGTACTTC. The chain is built from TRBV7-2 and TRBJ2-7; 7 bases agree with TRBD2. The germline gives CDR1 SGHTA, CDR2 FQGNSA. CDR3 size: 15 residues. Trimming removed 2 bases from V and 2 bases from J; junction bases left unmatched: 6.

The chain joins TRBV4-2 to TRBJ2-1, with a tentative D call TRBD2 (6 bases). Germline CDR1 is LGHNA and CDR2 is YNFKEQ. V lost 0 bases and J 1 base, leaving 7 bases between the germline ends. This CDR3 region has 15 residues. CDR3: CASSQDGGSYNEQFF. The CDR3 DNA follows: TGTGCCAGCAGCCAAGACGGGGGATCCTACAATGAGCAGTTCTTC.

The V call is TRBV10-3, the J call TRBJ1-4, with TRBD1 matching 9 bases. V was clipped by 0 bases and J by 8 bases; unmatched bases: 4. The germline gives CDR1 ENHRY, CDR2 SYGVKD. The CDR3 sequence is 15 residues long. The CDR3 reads CAISESGTGTEKLFF. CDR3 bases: TGTGCCATCAGTGAGTCCGGGACAGGGACCGAAAAACTGTTTTTT.

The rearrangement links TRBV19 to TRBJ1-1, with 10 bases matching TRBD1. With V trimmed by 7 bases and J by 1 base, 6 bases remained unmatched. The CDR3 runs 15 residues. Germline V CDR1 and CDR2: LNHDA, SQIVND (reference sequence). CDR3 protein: CASIPRDRGNTEAFF. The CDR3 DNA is TGTGCCAGTATACCCCGGGACAGGGGGAACACTGAAGCTTTCTTT.

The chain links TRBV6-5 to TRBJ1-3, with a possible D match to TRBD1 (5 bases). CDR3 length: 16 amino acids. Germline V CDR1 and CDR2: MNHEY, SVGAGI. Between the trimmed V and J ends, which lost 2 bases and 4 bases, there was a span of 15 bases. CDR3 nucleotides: TGTGCCAGCAGTTACGGGGCAGGACATTTCGGAAACACCATATATTTT. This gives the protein CASSYGAGHFGNTIYF.

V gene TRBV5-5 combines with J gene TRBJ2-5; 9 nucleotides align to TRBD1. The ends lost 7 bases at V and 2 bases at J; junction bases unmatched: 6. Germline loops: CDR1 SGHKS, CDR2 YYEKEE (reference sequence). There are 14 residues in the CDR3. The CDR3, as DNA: TGTGCCAGCGGAGGGACAGGGCGACAAGAGACCCAGTACTTC. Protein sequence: CASGGTGRQETQYF.

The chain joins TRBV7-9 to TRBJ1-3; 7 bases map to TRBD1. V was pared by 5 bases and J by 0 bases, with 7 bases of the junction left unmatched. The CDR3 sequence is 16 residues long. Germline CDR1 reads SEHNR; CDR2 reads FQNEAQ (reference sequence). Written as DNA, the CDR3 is TGTGCCAGCAGCGTGACAGGGAGACACTCTGGAAACACCATATATTTT. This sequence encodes CASSVTGRHSGNTIYF.

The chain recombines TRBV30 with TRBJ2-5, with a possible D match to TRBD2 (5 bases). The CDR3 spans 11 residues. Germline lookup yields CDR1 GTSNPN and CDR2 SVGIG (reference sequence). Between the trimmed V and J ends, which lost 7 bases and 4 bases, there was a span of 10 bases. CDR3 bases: TGTGCCTCCGGCCGGGGAGAGACCCAGTACTTC. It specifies CASGRGETQYF.

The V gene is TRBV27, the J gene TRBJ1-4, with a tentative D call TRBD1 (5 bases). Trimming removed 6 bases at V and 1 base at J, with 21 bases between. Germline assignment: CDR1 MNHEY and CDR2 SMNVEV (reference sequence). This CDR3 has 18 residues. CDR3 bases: TGTGCCAGCAGCCGCCGCGGGGCCCCAGATAGAACTAATGAAAAACTGTTTTTT. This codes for CASSRRGAPDRTNEKLFF.

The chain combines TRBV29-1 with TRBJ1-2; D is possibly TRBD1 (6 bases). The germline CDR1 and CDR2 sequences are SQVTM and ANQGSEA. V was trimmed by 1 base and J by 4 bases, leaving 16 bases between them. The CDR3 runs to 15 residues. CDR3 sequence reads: CSVEGTDPEGYGYTF. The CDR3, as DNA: TGCAGCGTTGAAGGGACAGACCCTGAGGGCTATGGCTACACCTTC.

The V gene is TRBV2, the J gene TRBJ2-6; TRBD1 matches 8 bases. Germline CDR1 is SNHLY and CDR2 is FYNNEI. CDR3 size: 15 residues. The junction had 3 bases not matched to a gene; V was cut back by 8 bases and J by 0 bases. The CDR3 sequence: CASWTGYSGANVLTF. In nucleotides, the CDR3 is TGTGCCAGCTGGACAGGGTACTCTGGGGCCAACGTCCTGACTTTC.

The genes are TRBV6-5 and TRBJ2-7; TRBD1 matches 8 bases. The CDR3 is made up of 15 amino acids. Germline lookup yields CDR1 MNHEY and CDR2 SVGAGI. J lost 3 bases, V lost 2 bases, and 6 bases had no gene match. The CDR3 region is CASSYDRGQGYEQYF. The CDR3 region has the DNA TGTGCCAGCAGTTACGACCGAGGACAGGGCTACGAGCAGTACTTC.

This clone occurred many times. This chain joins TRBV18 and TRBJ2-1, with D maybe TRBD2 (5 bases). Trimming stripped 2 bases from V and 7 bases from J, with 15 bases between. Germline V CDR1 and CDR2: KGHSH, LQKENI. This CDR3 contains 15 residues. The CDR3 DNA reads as TGTGCCAGCTCACCAGAACAAGGGAGCAGTAATGAGCAGTTCTTC. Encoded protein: CASSPEQGSSNEQFF. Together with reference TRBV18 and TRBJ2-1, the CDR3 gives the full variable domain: NAGVMQNPRHLVRRRGQEARLRCSPMKGHSHVYWYRQLPEEGLKFMVYLQKENIIDESGMPKERFSAEFPKEGPSILRIQQVVRGDSAAYFCASSPEQGSSNEQFFGPGTRLTVL.

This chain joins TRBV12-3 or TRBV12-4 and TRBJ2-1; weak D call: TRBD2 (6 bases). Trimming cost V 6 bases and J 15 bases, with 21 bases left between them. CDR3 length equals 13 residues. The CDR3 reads CASSRLGLEGPFF. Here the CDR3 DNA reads TGTGCCAGCAGCCGTTTGGGTTTGGAGGGACCGTTCTTC.

The CDR3 DNA sequence: TGCGCCAGCAGCCTTGACAGGGAATATGGTAATTCACCCCTCCACTTT. Its protein product is CASSLDREYGNSPLHF. The chain uses TRBV4-1 and TRBJ1-6, with TRBD1 identical over 7 bases. CDR1 and CDR2 (germline): MGHRA, YSYEKL. The CDR3 contains 16 residues. Germline trimming cut 4 bases from V and 6 bases from J; bases unmatched to any gene: 9.